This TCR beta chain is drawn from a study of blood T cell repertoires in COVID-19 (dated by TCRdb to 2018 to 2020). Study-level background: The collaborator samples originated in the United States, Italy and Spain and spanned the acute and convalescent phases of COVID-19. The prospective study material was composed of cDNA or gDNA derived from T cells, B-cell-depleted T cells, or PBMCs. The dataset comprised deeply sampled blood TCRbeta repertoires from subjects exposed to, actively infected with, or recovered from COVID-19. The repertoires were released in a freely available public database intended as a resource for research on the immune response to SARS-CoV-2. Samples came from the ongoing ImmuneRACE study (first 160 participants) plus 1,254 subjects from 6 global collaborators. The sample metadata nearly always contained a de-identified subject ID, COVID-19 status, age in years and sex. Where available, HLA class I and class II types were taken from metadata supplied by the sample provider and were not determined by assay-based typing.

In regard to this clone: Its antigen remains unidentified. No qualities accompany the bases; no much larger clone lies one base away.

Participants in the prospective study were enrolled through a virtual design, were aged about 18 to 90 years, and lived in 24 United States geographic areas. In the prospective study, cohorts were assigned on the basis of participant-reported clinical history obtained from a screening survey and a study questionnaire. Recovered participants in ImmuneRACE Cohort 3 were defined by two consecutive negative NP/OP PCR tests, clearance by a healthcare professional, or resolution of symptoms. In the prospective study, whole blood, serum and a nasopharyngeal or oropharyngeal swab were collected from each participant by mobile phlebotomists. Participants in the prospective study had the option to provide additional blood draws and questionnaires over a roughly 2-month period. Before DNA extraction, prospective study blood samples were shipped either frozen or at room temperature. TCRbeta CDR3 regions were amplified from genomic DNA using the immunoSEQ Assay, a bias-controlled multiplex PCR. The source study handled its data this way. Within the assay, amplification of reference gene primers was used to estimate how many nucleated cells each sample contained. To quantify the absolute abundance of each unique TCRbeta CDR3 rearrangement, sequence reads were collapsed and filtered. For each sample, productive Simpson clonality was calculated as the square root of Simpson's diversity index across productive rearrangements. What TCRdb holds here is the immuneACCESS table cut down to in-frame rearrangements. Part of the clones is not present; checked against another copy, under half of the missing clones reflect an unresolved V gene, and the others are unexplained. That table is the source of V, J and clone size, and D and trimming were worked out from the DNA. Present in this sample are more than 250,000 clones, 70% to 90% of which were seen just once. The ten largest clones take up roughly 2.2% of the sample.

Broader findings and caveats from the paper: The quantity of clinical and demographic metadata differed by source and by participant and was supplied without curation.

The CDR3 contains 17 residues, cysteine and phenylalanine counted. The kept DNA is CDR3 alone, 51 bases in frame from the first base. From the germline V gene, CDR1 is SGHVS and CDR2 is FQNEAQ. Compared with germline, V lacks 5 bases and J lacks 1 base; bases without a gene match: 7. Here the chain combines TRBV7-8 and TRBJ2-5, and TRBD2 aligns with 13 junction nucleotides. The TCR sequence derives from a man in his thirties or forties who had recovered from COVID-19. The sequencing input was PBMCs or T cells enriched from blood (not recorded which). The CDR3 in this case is CASSIPGLAGIQETQYF. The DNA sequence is TGTGCCAGCAGCATCCCGGGACTAGCGGGGATCCAAGAGACCCAGTACTTC.